Shown below are 16 T cell receptor beta chains from a single sample sequenced in a study of T-cell reconstitution after alpha-beta-depleted transplantation in children. Preparation of the TCRbeta library used unique molecular identifiers. Via MiXCR, TCRdb re-called the PCR reads, giving one row per CDR3 protein. The table includes roughly 180,000 distinct CDR3 sequences, about 15% detected once. Specimen: PBMCs from the stem cell graft donor, collected from the stem cell graft. All receptors come from a human donor who donated a stem cell graft to a child with acute lymphoblastic leukemia.

This clonotype was observed at least ten times. J is TRBJ2-5 and V is TRBV29-1; 14 bases line up with TRBD2. Per the germline V gene, CDR1 is SQVTM and CDR2 is ANQGSEA. Unmatched junction bases numbered 0, after V lost 6 bases and J lost 3 bases. The CDR3 contains 13 residues. CDR3 amino acids: CSVGLAGEETQYF. The CDR3 DNA follows: TGCAGCGTGGGACTAGCGGGAGAAGAGACCCAGTACTTC.

This clonotype was detected a few times. The chain couples TRBV20-1 to TRBJ2-3, with TRBD1 identical over 12 bases. The V and J ends lost 8 bases and 4 bases, in that order; junction bases with no gene match: 13. The CDR3 loop spans 16 amino acids. The germline V gene has CDR1 DFQATT and CDR2 SNEGSKA (reference sequence). The CDR3 coding sequence is TGCAGTTTACCGGGACAGGGGGCCTCGGGGGCAGATACGCAGTATTTT. Amino acids: CSLPGQGASGADTQYF.

A remark on this clonotype: The junction shows a germline mismatch at one end, possibly a read error. The gene calls are TRBV5-1 and TRBJ2-5; weak D call: TRBD1 (6 bases). In germline, CDR1 is SGHRS, CDR2 YFSETQ. CDR3 length equals 16 residues. CDR3 region: CTSSHRPQGGQETQYF. CDR3 DNA: TGCACCAGCAGTCACAGGCCTCAAGGGGGACAAGAGACCCAGTACTTC.

The table lists this clonotype with many counts. The chain carries TRBV12-3 or TRBV12-4 and TRBJ2-1; D possibly corresponds to TRBD1 (6 bases). The CDR3 loop spans 15 amino acids. V shed 6 bases and J shed 3 bases, with 15 bases lying between them. The CDR3 here is CASSKQGEIYNEQFF. In DNA form, the CDR3 reads TGTGCCAGCAGCAAACAGGGAGAGATCTACAATGAGCAGTTCTTC.

This clonotype showed up many times. This sequence joins TRBV24-1 and TRBJ1-5, with D maybe TRBD1 (6 bases). The germline CDR1 and CDR2 sequences are KGHDR and SFDVKD. The length of the CDR3 is 14 residues. Trimming removed 6 bases from V and 8 bases from J, with 16 bases in between. For the CDR3, the DNA is TGTGCCACCAGTAGCGACCGTCCAGGGGAGCCCCAGCATTTT. Encoded protein: CATSSDRPGEPQHF.

The chain recombines TRBV4-1 with TRBJ2-3; no definite D call. CDR1 and CDR2 (germline): MGHRA, YSYEKL. V was shortened by 8 bases and J by 1 base, with 19 bases between the two germline ends. This CDR3 is built from 16 residues. For the CDR3, the DNA is TGCGCCAGCGTTAGAAGGGTCCGGACGGGCACAGATACGCAGTATTTT. Translation gives CASVRRVRTGTDTQYF.

This clonotype came up many times. The gene calls are TRBV5-5 and TRBJ2-7, with 7 bases matching TRBD1. V dropped 1 base and J dropped 2; count of bases not matched to a gene: 6. From germline, CDR1 is SGHKS and CDR2 YYEKEE (reference sequence). The CDR3 runs 15 residues. The CDR3 DNA follows: TGTGCCAGCAGCTTGCATCTTCAGGGGGCCTACGAGCAGTACTTC. Amino acids: CASSLHLQGAYEQYF.

This chain links TRBV20-1 with TRBJ1-2; D is perhaps TRBD1 (6 bases). The germline gives CDR1 DFQATT, CDR2 SNEGSKA (reference sequence). Deletions cut 5 bases from V and 5 bases from J, with 15 bases between. The CDR3 has 13 amino acids. Written as DNA, the CDR3 is TGCAGTGCTGCGGACAGTAGGGATTATGGCTACACCTTC. It is translated as CSAADSRDYGYTF.

This clonotype showed up many times. The rearrangement joins TRBV20-1 to TRBJ2-6; D gene uncertain. Trimming pared 0 bases from V and 2 bases from J, leaving 5 bases between. Germline-derived CDR1 and CDR2 are DFQATT and SNEGSKA (reference sequence). The CDR3 is made up of 14 amino acids. CDR3 sequence (DNA): TGCAGTGCTAGAGACCTAGCTGGGGCCAACGTCCTGACTTTC. This gives the protein CSARDLAGANVLTF.

This clonotype has ten or more counts. The chain carries TRBV7-2 and TRBJ2-5; tentative D call: TRBD2 (5 bases). Trimming stripped 1 base from V and 5 bases from J, with 8 bases between. The CDR3 totals 13 residues. Per the germline V gene, CDR1 is SGHTA and CDR2 is FQGNSA. The CDR3 region is CASSLGTRETQYF. CDR3 coding DNA: TGTGCCAGCAGCTTAGGGACTCGGGAGACCCAGTACTTC. Looking up the rest from reference TRBV7-2 and TRBJ2-5 gives the full variable domain: GAGVSQSPSNKVTEKGKDVELRCDPISGHTALYWYRQSLGQGLEFLIYFQGNSAPDKSGLPSDRFSAERTGGSVSTLTIQRTQQEDSAVYLCASSLGTRETQYFGPGTRLLVL.

Many counts were recorded for this clonotype. This rearrangement joins TRBV7-9 to TRBJ2-2; D is ambiguous. CDR3 length equals 14 residues. Trimming took 7 bases from V and 2 from J, leaving 11 bases between them. The V gene's germline CDR1 is SEHNR and CDR2 FQNEAQ (reference sequence). For the CDR3, the DNA is TGTGCCAGCACCCCGAGTAGCAACACCGGGGAGCTGTTTTTT. Protein: CASTPSSNTGELFF.

This clonotype has ten or more counts. The DNA for the CDR3 is TGTGCCATCAGTGAGTTGACAGGGGGCTATGGCTACACCTTC. It is translated as CAISELTGGYGYTF. V usage is TRBV10-3 and J usage is TRBJ1-2; 9 nucleotides match TRBD1. The CDR3 contains 14 residues. Germline V gene lookup returns CDR1 ENHRY and CDR2 SYGVKD. With V trimmed by 1 base and J by 4 bases, 1 base remained unmatched.

The chain couples TRBV12-3 or TRBV12-4 to TRBJ1-1, with 9 bases identical to TRBD1. Trimming at V came to 5 bases and at J to 6 bases, leaving 7 bases not matched to a gene. The CDR3 spans 14 residues. CDR3 amino acids: CASSPGTGTAEAFF. CDR3 DNA sequence: TGTGCCAGCAGTCCAGGGACAGGGACGGCTGAAGCTTTCTTT.

This clonotype was recorded only once. V usage is TRBV6-5 and J usage is TRBJ2-7; 9 bases line up with TRBD2. V was pared by 1 base and J by 7 bases, with 8 bases of the junction left unmatched. This CDR3 is built from 15 residues. Germline CDR1 reads MNHEY; CDR2 reads SVGAGI. CDR3 nucleotides: TGTGCCAGCAGTTACTTGGTAGCGGGAGTTCGGGAGCAGTACTTC. As protein: CASSYLVAGVREQYF.

This clonotype was seen only a few times. V is TRBV5-1 and J is TRBJ1-1, with TRBD1 matching 9 bases. The CDR3 is 15 amino acids. V was clipped by 4 bases and J by 0 bases; unmatched bases: 4. CDR1 is SGHRS and CDR2 is YFSETQ in the germline V gene. The CDR3 protein is CASSGRTGVNTEAFF. CDR3 sequence (DNA): TGCGCCAGCAGCGGAAGGACAGGGGTGAACACTGAAGCTTTCTTT.

This clonotype occurred many times. The chain has TRBV5-1 and TRBJ2-7; TRBD2 is a possible D gene (6 bases). This CDR3 comprises 13 residues. Deletions cut 0 bases from V and 7 bases from J, with 11 bases between. CDR1 is SGHRS and CDR2 is YFSETQ in the germline V gene. The CDR3 nucleotides read TGCGCCAGCAGCTTGGAAAGCCGGGGGGAGCAGTACTTC. It codes for CASSLESRGEQYF.